This entry lists 18 T cell receptor beta chains sequenced from one sample in a study of T-cell memory formation after mild COVID-19. TCRdb reanalysed the 5' RACE reads using MiXCR and keeps one entry per CDR3 protein. Among under 450,000 distinct CDR3 sequences, 20% to 25% were seen once, and the ten largest hold over 10%. Material: PBMCs or a T cell subset sorted from them (not recorded which). The receptors originated from an adult woman who had mild COVID-19 (a few samples of this study predate the infection). Cell type and time point are not known.

This clonotype was seen just once. This chain uses TRBV5-1 with TRBJ2-7, with 8 bases lining up with TRBD1. Germline V gene sequence: CDR1 SGHRS, CDR2 YFSETQ. V gave up 0 bases and J gave up 3 bases; unmatched junction bases: 5. This CDR3 contains 15 residues. In nucleotides, the CDR3 is TGCGCCAGCAGCTTGGAAGGGACAGGCATCTACGAGCAGTACTTC. The encoded protein is CASSLEGTGIYEQYF.

This sequence joins TRBV6-2 or TRBV6-3 and TRBJ2-7, with 7 bases fitting TRBD2. The CDR3 covers 15 residues. Germline V lookup: CDR1 MNHEY, CDR2 SVGEGT. J gave up 6 bases and V 2 bases, and 10 bases lay outside the gene matches. CDR3 residues: CASSYPSGSWGEQYF. The CDR3 nucleotides are TGTGCCAGCAGTTACCCTAGCGGTTCTTGGGGCGAGCAGTACTTC.

This clonotype was counted only a few times. The chain combines TRBV5-1 with TRBJ2-6; D call uncertain. Germline values: CDR1 SGHRS, CDR2 YFSETQ. CDR3 size: 16 residues. Trimming removed 1 base at V and 0 bases at J, with 8 bases between. The DNA of the CDR3 is TGCGCCAGCAGCTTGAACCTGAACTCTGGGGCCAACGTCCTGACTTTC. It encodes CASSLNLNSGANVLTF.

The genes are TRBV29-1 and TRBJ1-2, with 7 positions matching TRBD1. Trimming removed 5 bases from V and 4 bases from J; junction bases left unmatched: 1. The CDR3 runs to 11 residues. Looked up from germline, CDR1 is SQVTM and CDR2 is ANQGSEA. The CDR3 here is CSVHRGYGYTF. CDR3 nucleotide sequence: TGCAGCGTTCACAGGGGCTATGGCTACACCTTC.

Many counts were recorded for this clonotype. The DNA for the CDR3 is TGTGCCAGCAGCTCAGCGACAGGGTCGGTGTTTTTT. The encoded protein is CASSSATGSVFF. This chain joins TRBV7-9 and TRBJ1-4; 7 bases are shared with TRBD1. V lost 4 bases, J lost 15 bases, and 8 bases stayed unmatched. This CDR3 region has 12 residues. Germline assignment: CDR1 SEHNR and CDR2 FQNEAQ (reference sequence). The complete variable domain, with remaining parts taken from reference TRBV7-9 and TRBJ1-4, reads DTGVSQNPRHKITKRGQNVTFRCDPISEHNRLYWYRQTLGQGPEFLTYFQNEAQLEKSRLLSDRFSAERPKGSFSTLEIQRTEQGDSAMYLCASSSATGSVFFGSGTQLSVL.

This clonotype occurred a few times. The chain carries TRBV7-9 and TRBJ1-1; the D is unclear. The CDR3 loop spans 13 amino acids. CDR1 and CDR2 (germline): SEHNR, FQNEAQ (reference sequence). Trimming left V 1 base short and J 5 bases short, with 8 bases between. The CDR3 region is CASSLVRATEAFF. For the CDR3, the DNA is TGTGCCAGCAGCTTAGTGCGGGCGACTGAAGCTTTCTTT.

The chain couples TRBV7-9 to TRBJ2-7; 12 positions match TRBD1. Germline V gene data show CDR1 as SEHNR and CDR2 as FQNEAQ (reference sequence). With V trimmed by 0 bases and J by 6 bases, 9 bases remained unmatched. This CDR3 contains 17 residues. The DNA for the CDR3 is TGTGCCAGCAGCTTAGCCTACACCGGGACAGGGGGCCCCGAGCAGTACTTC. It encodes CASSLAYTGTGGPEQYF.

This clonotype was seen more than once but under ten times. This chain links TRBV4-1 with TRBJ2-3; possible D gene TRBD2, 6 bases. This CDR3 has 16 amino acids. Trimming stripped 1 base from V and 3 bases from J, with 14 bases between. CDR1 MGHRA and CDR2 YSYEKL come from the germline V gene. The CDR3 protein is CASSQVHGSTTDTQYF. CDR3 in DNA: TGCGCCAGCAGCCAAGTCCACGGGAGTACGACAGATACGCAGTATTTT.

This clonotype was recorded many times. The chain is built from TRBV11-2 and TRBJ1-1, with 7 bases fitting TRBD1. Germline assignment: CDR1 SGHAT and CDR2 FQNNGV. This CDR3 is built from 12 residues. Trimming removed 5 bases from V and 6 bases from J; junction bases left unmatched: 3. The chain's CDR3 is CASSPGTAEAFF. CDR3 sequence (DNA): TGTGCCAGCAGCCCGGGGACAGCTGAAGCTTTCTTT.

This clonotype turned up a few times. V gene TRBV11-2 combines with J gene TRBJ2-1, with D possibly matching TRBD2 (5 bases). V lost 6 bases and J 5 bases, leaving 11 bases between the germline ends. Germline CDR1 SGHAT, CDR2 FQNNGV. This CDR3 region has 13 residues. Here the CDR3 reads CASRSLANNEQFF. CDR3 DNA sequence: TGTGCCAGCAGGTCCTTAGCGAACAATGAGCAGTTCTTC.

This clonotype was observed a few times. The chain recombines TRBV19 with TRBJ2-3; 7 bases map to TRBD1. The V gene's germline CDR1 is LNHDA and CDR2 SQIVND (reference sequence). CDR3 length: 13 residues. V was pared by 7 bases and J by 4 bases, with 5 bases of the junction left unmatched. This CDR3 reads CASMPQGSDTQYF. In DNA, the CDR3 is TGTGCCAGTATGCCACAGGGGTCAGATACGCAGTATTTT.

This clonotype was seen a few times. The rearrangement joins TRBV5-1 to TRBJ1-2, with 10 bases matching TRBD1. V was clipped by 0 bases and J by 7 bases; unmatched bases: 9. The CDR3 has 16 residues. From germline, CDR1 is SGHRS and CDR2 YFSETQ. CDR3 loop: CASSLEGTGASFGYTF. For the CDR3, the DNA is TGCGCCAGCAGCTTGGAGGGGACAGGGGCGTCGTTTGGCTACACCTTC. Full variable domain (outside the CDR3, taken from reference TRBV5-1 and TRBJ1-2): KAGVTQTPRYLIKTRGQQVTLSCSPISGHRSVSWYQQTPGQGLQFLFEYFSETQRNKGNFPGRFSGRQFSNSRSEMNVSTLELGDSALYLCASSLEGTGASFGYTFGSGTRLTVV.

This clonotype was detected a few times. The chain couples TRBV12-3 or TRBV12-4 to TRBJ2-2; TRBD1 matches at 9 bases. V lost 5 bases and J lost 7; bases outside the gene matches: 8. This CDR3 is built from 15 residues. This CDR3 is CASSNNRGHFGELFF. The CDR3 region has the DNA TGTGCCAGCAGTAACAACAGGGGGCATTTCGGGGAGCTGTTTTTT.

The genes are TRBV7-2 and TRBJ1-5; tentative D call: TRBD1 (6 bases). CDR3 length: 15 residues. Germline V gene sequence: CDR1 SGHTA, CDR2 FQGNSA. Trimming pared 5 bases from V and 3 bases from J, leaving 14 bases between. In nucleotides, the CDR3 is TGTGCCAGCAGCATACAGGGCGATAACAATCAGCCCCAGCATTTT. Its protein is CASSIQGDNNQPQHF. Together with reference TRBV7-2 and TRBJ1-5, the CDR3 gives the full variable domain: GAGVSQSPSNKVTEKGKDVELRCDPISGHTALYWYRQSLGQGLEFLIYFQGNSAPDKSGLPSDRFSAERTGGSVSTLTIQRTQQEDSAVYLCASSIQGDNNQPQHFGDGTRLSIL.

This clonotype has only a few counts. The chain is built from TRBV4-3 and TRBJ1-6; TRBD1 agrees at 7 bases. V gave up 3 bases and J gave up 6 bases; unmatched junction bases: 8. CDR1 and CDR2 (germline): LGHNA, YSLEER. The CDR3 runs to 16 residues. The chain's CDR3 is CASSQDGDSFNSPLHF. In DNA form, the CDR3 reads TGCGCCAGCAGCCAGGACGGGGACAGCTTTAATTCACCCCTCCACTTT.

The V call is TRBV7-8, the J call TRBJ1-5; 7 bases are shared with TRBD1. V lost 4 bases, J lost 1 base, and 7 bases stayed unmatched. CDR3 length: 16 residues. Germline assignment: CDR1 SGHVS and CDR2 FQNEAQ. CDR3 nucleotide sequence: TGTGCCAGCAGCTCCGACAGGGCAGGCAGCAATCAGCCCCAGCATTTT. Its translation: CASSSDRAGSNQPQHF.

This clonotype was seen a handful of times. The CDR3 coding sequence is TGCGCCAGCAGCTTTCGGACAGGGGAGGGAGATACGCAGTATTTT. Translation gives CASSFRTGEGDTQYF. The chain joins TRBV5-1 to TRBJ2-3; 9 nucleotides align to TRBD1. This CDR3 is built from 15 residues. Germline assignment: CDR1 SGHRS and CDR2 YFSETQ. With 2 bases clipped from V and 5 bases from J, the junction kept 6 bases outside the gene matches.

The sample holds a few counts of this clonotype. The chain uses TRBV5-6 and TRBJ2-5; D is ambiguous. Trimming cost V 2 bases and J 5 bases, with 13 bases left between them. The CDR3 loop spans 14 amino acids. Germline-derived CDR1 and CDR2 are SGHDT and YYEEEE. This CDR3 reads CASSFNSFPETQYF. CDR3 coding DNA: TGTGCCAGCAGCTTCAACTCCTTTCCGGAGACCCAGTACTTC.